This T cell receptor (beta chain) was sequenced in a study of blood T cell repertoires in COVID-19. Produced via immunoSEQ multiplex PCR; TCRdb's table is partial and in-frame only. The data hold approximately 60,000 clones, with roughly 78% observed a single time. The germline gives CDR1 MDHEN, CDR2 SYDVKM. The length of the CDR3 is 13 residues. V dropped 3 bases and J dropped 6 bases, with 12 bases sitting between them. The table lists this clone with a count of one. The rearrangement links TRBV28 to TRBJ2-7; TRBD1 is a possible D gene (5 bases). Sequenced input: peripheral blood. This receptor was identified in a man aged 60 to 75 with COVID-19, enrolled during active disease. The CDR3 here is CASSLVQVPEQYF. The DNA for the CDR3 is TGTGCCAGCAGTTTGGTACAGGTTCCCGAGCAGTACTTC.